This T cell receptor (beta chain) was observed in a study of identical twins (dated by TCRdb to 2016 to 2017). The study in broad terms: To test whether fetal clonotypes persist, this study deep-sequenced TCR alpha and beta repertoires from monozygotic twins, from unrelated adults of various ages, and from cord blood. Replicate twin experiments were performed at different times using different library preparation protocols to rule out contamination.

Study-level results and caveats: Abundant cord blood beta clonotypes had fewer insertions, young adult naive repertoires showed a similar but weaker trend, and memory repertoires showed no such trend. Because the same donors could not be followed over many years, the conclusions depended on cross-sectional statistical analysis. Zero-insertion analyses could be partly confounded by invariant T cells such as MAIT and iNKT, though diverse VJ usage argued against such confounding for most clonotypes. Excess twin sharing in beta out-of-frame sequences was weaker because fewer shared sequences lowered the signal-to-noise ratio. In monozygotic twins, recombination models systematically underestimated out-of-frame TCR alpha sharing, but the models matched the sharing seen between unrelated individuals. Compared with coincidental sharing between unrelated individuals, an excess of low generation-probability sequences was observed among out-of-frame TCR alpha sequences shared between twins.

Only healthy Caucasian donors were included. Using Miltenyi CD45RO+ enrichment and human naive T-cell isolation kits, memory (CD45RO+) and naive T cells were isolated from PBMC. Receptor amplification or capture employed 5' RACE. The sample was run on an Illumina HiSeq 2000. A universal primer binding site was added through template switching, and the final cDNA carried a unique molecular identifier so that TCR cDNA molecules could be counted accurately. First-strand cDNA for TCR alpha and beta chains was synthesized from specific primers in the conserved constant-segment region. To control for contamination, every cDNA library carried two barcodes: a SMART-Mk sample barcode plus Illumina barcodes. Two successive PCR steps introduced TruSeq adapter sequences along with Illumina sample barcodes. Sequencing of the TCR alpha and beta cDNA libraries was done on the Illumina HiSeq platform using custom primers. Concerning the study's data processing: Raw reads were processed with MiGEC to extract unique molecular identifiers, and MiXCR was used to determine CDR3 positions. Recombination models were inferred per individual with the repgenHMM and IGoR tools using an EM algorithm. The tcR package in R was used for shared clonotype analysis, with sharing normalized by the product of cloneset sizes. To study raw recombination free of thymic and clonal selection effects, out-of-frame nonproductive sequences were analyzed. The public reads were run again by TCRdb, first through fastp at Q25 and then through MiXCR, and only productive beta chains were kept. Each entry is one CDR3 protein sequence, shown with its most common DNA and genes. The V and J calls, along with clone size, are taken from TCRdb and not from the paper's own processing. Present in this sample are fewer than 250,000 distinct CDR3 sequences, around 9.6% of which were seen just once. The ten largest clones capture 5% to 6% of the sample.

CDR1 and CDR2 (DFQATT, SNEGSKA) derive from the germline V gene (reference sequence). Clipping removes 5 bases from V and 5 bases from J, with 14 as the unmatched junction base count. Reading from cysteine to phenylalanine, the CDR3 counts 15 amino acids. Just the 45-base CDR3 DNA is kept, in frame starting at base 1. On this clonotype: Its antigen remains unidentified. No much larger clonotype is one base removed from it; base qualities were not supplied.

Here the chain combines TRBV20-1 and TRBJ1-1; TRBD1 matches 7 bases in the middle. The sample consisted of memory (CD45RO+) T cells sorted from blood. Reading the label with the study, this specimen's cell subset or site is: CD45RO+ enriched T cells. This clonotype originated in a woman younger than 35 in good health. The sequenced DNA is TGCAGTGCTCTGGGGGAAGGGGGCTCGGGTACTGAAGCTTTCTTT. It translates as CSALGEGGSGTEAFF.